The entry that follows covers one T cell receptor beta chain sequence. Its antigen target is currently unknown. Base qualities are not at hand, and no much larger clone is one base apart. This specimen belongs to a study of blood T cell repertoires in COVID-19 (dated by TCRdb to the early 2020s). Regarding the research as a whole: The collaborator samples originated in the United States, Italy and Spain and spanned the acute and convalescent phases of COVID-19. The repertoires were released in a freely available public database intended as a resource for research on the immune response to SARS-CoV-2. Where HLA class I and class II types were available, the types were taken from metadata supplied by the sample provider, not from assay-based typing. The prospective study material was composed of cDNA or gDNA derived from T cells, B-cell-depleted T cells, or PBMCs. Deeply sampled blood TCRbeta repertoires from subjects exposed to, actively infected with, or recovered from COVID-19 were included in the dataset. The sample metadata nearly always contained a de-identified subject ID, COVID-19 status, age in years and sex. The samples were drawn from the first 160 participants of the ongoing ImmuneRACE study and from 950 to 1,500 subjects provided by 6 global collaborators. On the study overall, not on this receptor specifically: The quantity of clinical and demographic metadata differed by source and by participant and was supplied without curation.

The V and J ends are trimmed by 3 bases and 1 base, leaving 3 bases between them. Taken from the germline V gene, the CDR1 and CDR2 loops are SGHNT and YENEEA. The CDR3 contains 12 residues, cysteine and phenylalanine counted. The retained sequence is limited to the CDR3, 36 bases, with the frame set at the first base. Each collaborating institution followed its own protocols to collect whole blood in K2EDTA tubes. For TCRbeta analysis, collaborator samples were shipped as frozen whole blood, as isolated PBMCs, or as DNA extracted from either sample type. TCRbeta CDR3 regions were amplified from genomic DNA using the immunoSEQ Assay, a bias-controlled multiplex PCR. Regarding the original processing steps: The number of nucleated cells in each sample was estimated from the amplification of reference gene primers within the assay. To quantify the absolute abundance of each unique TCRbeta CDR3 rearrangement, sequence reads were collapsed and filtered. For each sample, productive Simpson clonality was calculated as the square root of Simpson's diversity index over productive rearrangements. TCRdb took over this immuneACCESS table, retaining in-frame rearrangements with V and J assigned. Such tables are incomplete; in checked studies, under half of the missing clones stem from an unresolved V gene, and the remainder is unexplained. That table is the source of V, J and clone size, and D and trimming were worked out from the DNA. In this sample the table shows 200,000 to 250,000 clones, roughly nine tenths of which occur a single time. The ten largest make up under 6.5% of the sample.

The sequencing input was peripheral blood. The sequence came from a man aged 55 to 70 with acute or convalescent COVID-19. The V gene is TRBV11-3 and the J gene is TRBJ1-1; the D segment cannot be called with confidence. This receptor has the CDR3 CASSFKNTEAFF. The nucleotides read TGTGCCAGCAGCTTTAAGAACACTGAAGCTTTCTTT. Beyond the CDR3, the reference TRBV11-3 and TRBJ1-1 genes provide the residues; the full variable domain reads: EAGVVQSPRYKIIEKKQPVAFWCNPISGHNTLYWYLQNLGQGPELLIRYENEEAVDDSQLPKDRFSAERLKGVDSTLKIQPAELGDSAVYLCASSFKNTEAFFGQGTRLTVV.